This T cell receptor (beta chain) was identified during a study of T-cell reconstitution after alpha-beta-depleted transplantation in children. Study-wide points: Newly made T cells mostly supplied T-cell counts and diversity one year after transplant. There were reportedly several hundred expanded graft clones from which alpha-beta T cells came about two months after transplant.

Library preparation (for TCRbeta) was performed with unique molecular identifiers. One entry per CDR3 protein results from TCRdb running MiXCR on the PCR reads. The data contain almost 600,000 distinct CDR3 sequences, 25% to 30% of them singletons. This clonotype came up a few times. As yet, its antigen is unknown. Germline assignment: CDR1 SGDLS and CDR2 YYNGEE. This CDR3 region has 14 residues. Unmatched junction bases numbered 2, after V lost 0 bases and J lost 6 bases. This receptor was obtained from a boy under three years old with Wiskott-Aldrich syndrome, due to receive a stem cell transplant. Sequencing used PBMCs, obtained before TCRalphabeta/CD19-depleted stem cell transplant. This chain joins TRBV9 and TRBJ2-7; 11 nucleotides align to TRBD2. CDR3 nucleotides: TGTGCCAGCAGCGTAGCGCTAGCGGGAGGCGAGCAGTACTTC. Its protein is CASSVALAGGEQYF.